This record looks at one T cell receptor beta chain sequence and its context. The antigen is not known. The entry originates in a study of monozygotic twins with inflammatory bowel disease. Germline-derived CDR1 and CDR2 are SGHDT and YYEEEE. The CDR3 runs 16 residues. TCRdb reprocessed the 5' RACE reads, with one entry per CDR3 protein and no DNA. The sample includes approximately 330,000 distinct CDR3 sequences. General study findings and limits: Sharing of clonotypes with others was lower in IBD patients than in healthy twins, and this was especially so with disease activity.

Skipping T cell sorting, the study isolated total RNA directly from whole blood. The V gene is TRBV5-6, the J gene TRBJ2-1; absent DNA, TCRdb's TRBD2 call cannot be checked. This TCR came from a human donor with ulcerative colitis or Crohn's disease, or a healthy co-twin of an affected twin (not recorded which). The sample comprised blood. CDR3 protein: CASSLATSGRYNEQFF.